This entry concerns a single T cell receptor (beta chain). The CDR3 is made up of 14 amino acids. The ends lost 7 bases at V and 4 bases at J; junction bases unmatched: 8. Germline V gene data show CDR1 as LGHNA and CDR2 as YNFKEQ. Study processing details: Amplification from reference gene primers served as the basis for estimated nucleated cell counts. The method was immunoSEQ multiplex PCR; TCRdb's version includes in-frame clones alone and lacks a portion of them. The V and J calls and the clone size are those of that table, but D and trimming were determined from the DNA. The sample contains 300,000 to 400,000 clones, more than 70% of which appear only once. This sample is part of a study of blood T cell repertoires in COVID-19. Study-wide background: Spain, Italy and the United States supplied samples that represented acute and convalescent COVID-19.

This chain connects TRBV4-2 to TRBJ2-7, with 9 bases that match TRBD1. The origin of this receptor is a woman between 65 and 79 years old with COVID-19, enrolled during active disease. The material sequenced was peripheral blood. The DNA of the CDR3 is TGTGCCAGCACACCGGGACAGGGAATGTACGAGCAGTACTTC. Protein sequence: CASTPGQGMYEQYF.